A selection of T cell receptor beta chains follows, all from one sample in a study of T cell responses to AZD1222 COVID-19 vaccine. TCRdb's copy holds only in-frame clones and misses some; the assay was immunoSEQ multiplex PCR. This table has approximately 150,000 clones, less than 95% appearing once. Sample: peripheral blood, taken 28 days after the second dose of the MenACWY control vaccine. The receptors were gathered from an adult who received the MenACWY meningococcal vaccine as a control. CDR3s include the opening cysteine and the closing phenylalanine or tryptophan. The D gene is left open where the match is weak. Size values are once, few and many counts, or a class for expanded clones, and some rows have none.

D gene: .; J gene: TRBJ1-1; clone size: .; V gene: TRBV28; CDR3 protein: CASSPPGPRREAFF
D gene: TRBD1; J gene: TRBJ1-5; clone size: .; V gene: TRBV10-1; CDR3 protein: CASSEGNRGSNQPQHF
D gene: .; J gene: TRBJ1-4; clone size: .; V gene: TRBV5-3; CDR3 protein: CARSSKIDRKYEKLFF
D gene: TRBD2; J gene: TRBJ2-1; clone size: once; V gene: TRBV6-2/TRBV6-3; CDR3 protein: CASSSWGGVRARAERNEQFF
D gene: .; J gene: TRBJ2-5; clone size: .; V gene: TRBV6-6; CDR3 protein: CASSPDGPPSRTQYF
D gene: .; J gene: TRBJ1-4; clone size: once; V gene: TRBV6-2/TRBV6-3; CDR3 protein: CASSYYLGTTDEKLFF
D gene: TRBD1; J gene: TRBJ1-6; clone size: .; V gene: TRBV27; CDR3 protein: CASRAGTGVISPLHF
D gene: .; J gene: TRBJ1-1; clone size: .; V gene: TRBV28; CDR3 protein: CASSLGLNTEAFF
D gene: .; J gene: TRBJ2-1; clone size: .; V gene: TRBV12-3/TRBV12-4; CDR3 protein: CASTMGVSEQFF
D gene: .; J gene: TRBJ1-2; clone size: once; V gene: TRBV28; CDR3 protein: CASSPPLLGYTF
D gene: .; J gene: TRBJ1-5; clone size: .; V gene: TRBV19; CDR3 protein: CASSIGQVYQPQHF
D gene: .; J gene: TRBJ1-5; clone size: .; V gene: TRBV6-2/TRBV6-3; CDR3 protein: CASSYAGGVQPQHF
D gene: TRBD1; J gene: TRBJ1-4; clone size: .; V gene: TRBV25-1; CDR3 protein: CASSDPSQGDWGEKLFF
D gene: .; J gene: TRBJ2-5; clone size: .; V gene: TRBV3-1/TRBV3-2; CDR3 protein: CASSQDRDQETQYF
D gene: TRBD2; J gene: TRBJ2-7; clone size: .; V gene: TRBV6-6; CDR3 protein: CATRPGLAGGGYEQYF
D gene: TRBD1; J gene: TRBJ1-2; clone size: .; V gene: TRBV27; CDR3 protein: CASRASGTAGGYTF
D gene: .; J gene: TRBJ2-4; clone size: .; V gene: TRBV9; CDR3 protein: CASSVDPDGAKNIQYF
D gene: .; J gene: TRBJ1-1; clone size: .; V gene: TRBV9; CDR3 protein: CASSVDGRTEAFF
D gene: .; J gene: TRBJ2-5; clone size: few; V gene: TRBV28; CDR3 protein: CASSRNGAGETQYF
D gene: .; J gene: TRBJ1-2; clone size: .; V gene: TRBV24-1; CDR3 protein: CATSESGGRISNGYTF
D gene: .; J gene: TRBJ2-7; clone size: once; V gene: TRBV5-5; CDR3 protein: CASSETGDFSYEQYF
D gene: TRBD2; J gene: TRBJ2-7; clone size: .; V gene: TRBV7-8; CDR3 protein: CASSVTSGVFEQYF
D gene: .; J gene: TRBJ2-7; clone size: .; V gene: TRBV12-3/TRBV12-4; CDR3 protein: CASSKLGSYEQYF
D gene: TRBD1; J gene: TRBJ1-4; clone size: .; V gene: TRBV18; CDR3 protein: CASSATAGQGSWSNEKLFF
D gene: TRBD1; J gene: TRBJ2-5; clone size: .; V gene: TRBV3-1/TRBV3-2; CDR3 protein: CASSQDDDRGRETQYF
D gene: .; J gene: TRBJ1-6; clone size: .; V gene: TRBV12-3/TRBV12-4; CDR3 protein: CASRLGNSPLHF
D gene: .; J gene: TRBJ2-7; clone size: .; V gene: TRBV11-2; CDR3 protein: CASSLRRDHEQYF
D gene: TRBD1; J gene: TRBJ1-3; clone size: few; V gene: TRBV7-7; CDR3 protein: CASSPGQASSGNTIYF
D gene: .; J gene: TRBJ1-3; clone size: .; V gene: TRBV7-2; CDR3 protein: CASSQSSGNTIYF
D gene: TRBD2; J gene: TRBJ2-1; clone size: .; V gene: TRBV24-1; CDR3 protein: CATSNGRGSYNEQFF
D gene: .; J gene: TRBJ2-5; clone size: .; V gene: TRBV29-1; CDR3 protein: CSGLPQYF
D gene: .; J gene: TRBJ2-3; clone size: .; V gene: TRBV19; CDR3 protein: CASSMGQVYTDTQYF
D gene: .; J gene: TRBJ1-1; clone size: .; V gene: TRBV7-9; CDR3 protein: CASSLAGRNTEAFF
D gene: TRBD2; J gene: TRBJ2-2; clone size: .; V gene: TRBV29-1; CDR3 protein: CSVSGRVTGELFF
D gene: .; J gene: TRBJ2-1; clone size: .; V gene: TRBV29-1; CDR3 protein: CSTARGEEQFF
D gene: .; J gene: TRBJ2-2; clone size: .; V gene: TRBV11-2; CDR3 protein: CASSLAGGATGELFF
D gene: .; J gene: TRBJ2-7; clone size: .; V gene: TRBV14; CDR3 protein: CASSQGVTEQYF
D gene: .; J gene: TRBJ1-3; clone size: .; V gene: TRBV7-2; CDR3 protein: CASSLETNTIYF
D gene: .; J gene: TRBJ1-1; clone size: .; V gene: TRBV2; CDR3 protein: CASRAGRDTEAFF
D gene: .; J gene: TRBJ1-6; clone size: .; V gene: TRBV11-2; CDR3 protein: CATRRGAGSPLHF